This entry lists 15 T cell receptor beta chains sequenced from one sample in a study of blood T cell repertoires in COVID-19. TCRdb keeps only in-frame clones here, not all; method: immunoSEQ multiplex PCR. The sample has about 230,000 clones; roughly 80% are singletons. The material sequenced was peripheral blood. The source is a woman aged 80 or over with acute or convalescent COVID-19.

Here the CDR3 DNA reads TGTGCCACCGCTCCGTGGAGTTGGAAAGGGGAAGTTCGCGCCTACGAGCAGTACTTC. Translated: CATAPWSWKGEVRAYEQYF. The chain couples TRBV28 to TRBJ2-7; D is perhaps TRBD1 (5 bases). Germline loops: CDR1 MDHEN, CDR2 SYDVKM. The length of the CDR3 is 19 residues. V was cut by 10 bases and J by 2 bases, with 33 bases left in between. The full variable domain, rest sourced from reference TRBV28 and TRBJ2-7, is DVKVTQSSRYLVKRTGEKVFLECVQDMDHENMFWYRQDPGLGLRLIYFSYDVKMKEKGDIPEGYSVSREKKERFSLILESASTNQTSMYLCATAPWSWKGEVRAYEQYFGPGTRLTVT.

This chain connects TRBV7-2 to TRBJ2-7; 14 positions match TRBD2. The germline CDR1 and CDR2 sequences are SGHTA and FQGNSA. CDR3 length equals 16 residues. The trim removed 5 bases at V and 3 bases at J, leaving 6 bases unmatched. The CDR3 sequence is CASSPGTSGGNYEQYF. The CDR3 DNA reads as TGTGCCAGCAGCCCGGGGACTAGCGGGGGAAACTACGAGCAGTACTTC.

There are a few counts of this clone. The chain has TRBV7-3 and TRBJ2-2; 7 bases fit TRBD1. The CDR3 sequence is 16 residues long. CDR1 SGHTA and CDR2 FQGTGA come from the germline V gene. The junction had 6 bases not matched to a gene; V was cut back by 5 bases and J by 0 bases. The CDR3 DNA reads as TGTGCCAGCAGCCCAGGACAGGTCTCGAACACCGGGGAGCTGTTTTTT. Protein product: CASSPGQVSNTGELFF.

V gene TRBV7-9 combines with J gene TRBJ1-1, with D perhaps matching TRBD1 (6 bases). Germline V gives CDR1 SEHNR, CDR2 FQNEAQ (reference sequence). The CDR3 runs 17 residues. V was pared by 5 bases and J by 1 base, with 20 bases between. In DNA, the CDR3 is TGTGCCAGCAGCAAAATGGCGGCGCAGGGGCAGAACACTGAAGCTTTCTTT. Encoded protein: CASSKMAAQGQNTEAFF.

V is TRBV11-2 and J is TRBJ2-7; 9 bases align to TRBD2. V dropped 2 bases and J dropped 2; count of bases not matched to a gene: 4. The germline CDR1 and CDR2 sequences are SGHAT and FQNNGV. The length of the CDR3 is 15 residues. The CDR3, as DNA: TGTGCCAGCAGCTTATTGGCGGGAGGGGCCTACGAGCAGTACTTC. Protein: CASSLLAGGAYEQYF. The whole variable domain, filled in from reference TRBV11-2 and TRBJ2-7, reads EAGVAQSPRYKIIEKRQSVAFWCNPISGHATLYWYQQILGQGPKLLIQFQNNGVVDDSQLPKDRFSAERLKGVDSTLKIQPAKLEDSAVYLCASSLLAGGAYEQYFGPGTRLTVT.

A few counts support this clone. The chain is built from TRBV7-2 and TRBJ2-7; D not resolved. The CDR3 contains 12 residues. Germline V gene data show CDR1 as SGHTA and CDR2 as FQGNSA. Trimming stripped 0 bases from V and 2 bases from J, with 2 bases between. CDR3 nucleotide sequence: TGTGCCAGCAGCTTAGCCACCTACGAGCAGTACTTC. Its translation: CASSLATYEQYF.

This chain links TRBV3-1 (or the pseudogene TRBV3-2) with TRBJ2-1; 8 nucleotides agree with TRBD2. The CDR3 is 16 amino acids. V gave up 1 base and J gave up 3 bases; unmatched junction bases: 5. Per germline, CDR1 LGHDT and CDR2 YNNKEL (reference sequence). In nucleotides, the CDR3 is TGTGCCAGCAGCCAAGCTCTAGCGGGCTTCTACAATGAGCAGTTCTTC. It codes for CASSQALAGFYNEQFF.

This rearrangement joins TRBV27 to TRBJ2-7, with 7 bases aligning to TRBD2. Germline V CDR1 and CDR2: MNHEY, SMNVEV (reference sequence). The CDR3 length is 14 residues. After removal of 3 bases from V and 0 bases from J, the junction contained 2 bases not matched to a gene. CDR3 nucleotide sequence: TGTGCCAGCAGTTTTGGGGACTACTCCTACGAGCAGTACTTC. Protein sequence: CASSFGDYSYEQYF.

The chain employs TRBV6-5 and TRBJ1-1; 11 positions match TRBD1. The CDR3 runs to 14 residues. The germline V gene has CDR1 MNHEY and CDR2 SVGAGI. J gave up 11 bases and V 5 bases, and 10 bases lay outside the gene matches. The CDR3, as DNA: TGTGCCAGCAGTAGACCGGGACAGGGGGGGATGGCTTTCTTT. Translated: CASSRPGQGGMAFF.

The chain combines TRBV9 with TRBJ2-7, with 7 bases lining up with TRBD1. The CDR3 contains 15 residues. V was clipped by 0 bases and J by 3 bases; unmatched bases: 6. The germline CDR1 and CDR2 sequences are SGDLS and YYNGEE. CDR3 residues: CASSVVTGSVYEQYF. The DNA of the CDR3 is TGTGCCAGCAGCGTAGTGACAGGGAGCGTCTACGAGCAGTACTTC. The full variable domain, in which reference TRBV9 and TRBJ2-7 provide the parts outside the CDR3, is DSGVTQTPKHLITATGQRVTLRCSPRSGDLSVYWYQQSLDQGLQFLIQYYNGEERAKGNILERFSAQQFPDLHSELNLSSLELGDSALYFCASSVVTGSVYEQYFGPGTRLTVT.

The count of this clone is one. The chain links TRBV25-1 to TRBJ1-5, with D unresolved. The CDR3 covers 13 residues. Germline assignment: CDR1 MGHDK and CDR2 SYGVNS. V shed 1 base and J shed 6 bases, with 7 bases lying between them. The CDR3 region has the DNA TGTGCCAGCAGTGAATTAGTCGGTCAGCCCCAGCATTTT. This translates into CASSELVGQPQHF.

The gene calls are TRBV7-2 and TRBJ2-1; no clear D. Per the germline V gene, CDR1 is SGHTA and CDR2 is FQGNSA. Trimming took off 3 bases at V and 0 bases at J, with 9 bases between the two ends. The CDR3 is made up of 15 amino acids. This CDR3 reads CASSFLQSSYNEQFF. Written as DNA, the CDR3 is TGTGCCAGCAGCTTCTTACAGAGCTCCTACAATGAGCAGTTCTTC.

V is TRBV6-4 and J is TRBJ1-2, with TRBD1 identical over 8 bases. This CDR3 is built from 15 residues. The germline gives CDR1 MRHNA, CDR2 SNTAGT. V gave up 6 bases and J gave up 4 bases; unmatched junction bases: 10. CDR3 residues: CASRLTGVGGYGYTF. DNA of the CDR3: TGTGCCAGCAGGCTGACAGGGGTTGGTGGCTATGGCTACACCTTC.

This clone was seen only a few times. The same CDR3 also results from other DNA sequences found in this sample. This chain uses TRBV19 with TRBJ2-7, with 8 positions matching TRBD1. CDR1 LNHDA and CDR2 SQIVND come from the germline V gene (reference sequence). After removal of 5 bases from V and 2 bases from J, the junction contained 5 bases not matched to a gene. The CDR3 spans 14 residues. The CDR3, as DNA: TGTGCCAGTAGTCCCGACAGGGGTACCTACGAGCAGTACTTC. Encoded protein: CASSPDRGTYEQYF.

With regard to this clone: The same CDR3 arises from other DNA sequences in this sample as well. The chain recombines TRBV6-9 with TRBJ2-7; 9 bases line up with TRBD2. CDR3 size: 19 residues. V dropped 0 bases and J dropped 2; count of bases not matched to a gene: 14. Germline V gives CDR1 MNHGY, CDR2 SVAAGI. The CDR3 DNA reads TGTGCCAGCAGTTATTCTAGGACTCATAGCGGGAGTATACCCTACGAGCAGTACTTC. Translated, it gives CASSYSRTHSGSIPYEQYF.